The 16 T cell receptor beta chains given below trace back to one sample, sequenced in a study of cytomegalovirus exposure and HLA in healthy donors. The PCR made use of 60 Vbeta and 13 Jbeta primers. Measured with immunoSEQ multiplex PCR; TCRdb has only the in-frame clones, and not every one. This table holds about 90,000 clones, around 77% found once. Material: PBMCs. The origin of the receptors is a man aged 25-45 years in good health and CMV-seronegative.

The V and J genes are TRBV7-9 and TRBJ1-1; 8 nucleotides agree with TRBD1. The V gene end was trimmed by 5 bases and the J gene end by 3 bases; junction bases not matched to a gene: 11. The CDR3 extends over 16 amino acids. Germline V gene lookup returns CDR1 SEHNR and CDR2 FQNEAQ (reference sequence). In DNA form, the CDR3 reads TGTGCCAGCAGCCCAAGACAGGGGACGGGGCACACTGAAGCTTTCTTT. Its translation is CASSPRQGTGHTEAFF.

The chain employs TRBV9 and TRBJ1-2, with 7 positions matching TRBD1. This CDR3 has 13 amino acids. Germline values: CDR1 SGDLS, CDR2 YYNGEE. V gave up 4 bases and J gave up 6 bases; unmatched junction bases: 6. Written as DNA, the CDR3 is TGTGCCAGCAGCCCTAACACAGGGGATGGCTACACCTTC. Encoded protein: CASSPNTGDGYTF.

This chain joins TRBV5-1 and TRBJ1-1; 9 bases are a match to TRBD1. Germline CDR1 and CDR2: SGHRS and YFSETQ. This CDR3 comprises 15 residues. Unmatched junction bases numbered 10, after V lost 7 bases and J lost 3 bases. DNA for the CDR3: TGCGCCAGCGCGGAAAGGACAGGGGTCGACACTGAAGCTTTCTTT. Its protein is CASAERTGVDTEAFF.

This clone was seen a single time. The chain links TRBV10-3 to TRBJ2-7; 12 positions match TRBD1. J was trimmed by 4 bases and V by 2 bases; bases with no gene match: 12. The germline gives CDR1 ENHRY, CDR2 SYGVKD. This CDR3 contains 18 residues. The chain's CDR3 is CAISEHRDRGRIVYEQYF. CDR3 coding DNA: TGTGCCATCAGTGAGCACCGGGACAGGGGGCGAATCGTGTACGAGCAGTACTTC.

A few counts support this clone. The rearrangement links TRBV2 to TRBJ1-5, with TRBD1 identical over 7 bases. V lost 4 bases and J lost 6; bases outside the gene matches: 6. CDR1 SNHLY and CDR2 FYNNEI come from the germline V gene. This CDR3 spans 14 amino acids. CDR3 DNA sequence: TGTGCCAGCAGTGCCAGACAGGGAAGTCAGCCCCAGCATTTT. It translates to CASSARQGSQPQHF.

V is TRBV11-2 and J is TRBJ1-1; D is possibly TRBD1 (5 bases). The CDR3 runs 17 residues. Trimming stripped 1 base from V and 0 bases from J, with 15 bases between. The germline V gene encodes CDR1 SGHAT and CDR2 FQNNGV. The CDR3 sequence is CASSLAWGGGLNTEAFF. The CDR3 DNA reads as TGTGCCAGCAGCTTAGCCTGGGGGGGAGGGTTGAACACTGAAGCTTTCTTT.

V usage is TRBV7-9 and J usage is TRBJ2-5; TRBD1 is a possible D gene (6 bases). The CDR3 has 13 amino acids. Germline V CDR1 and CDR2: SEHNR, FQNEAQ (reference sequence). The germline V and J ends were trimmed by 4 bases and 2 bases, with 8 bases remaining between them. The chain's CDR3 is CASSYREQETQYF. The CDR3 nucleotides are TGTGCCAGCAGCTACAGGGAACAAGAGACCCAGTACTTC.

Here the CDR3 DNA reads TGTGCCAGCAGCCAGAACAGGGGGCGCGAAAGGAACACCGGGGAGCTGTTTTTT. Translation: CASSQNRGRERNTGELFF. The chain joins TRBV14 to TRBJ2-2; 9 nucleotides align to TRBD1. CDR1 and CDR2 (germline): SGHDN, FVKESK. The CDR3 is made up of 18 amino acids. V lost 3 bases, J lost 1 base, and 9 bases stayed unmatched.

V and J are TRBV19 and TRBJ1-1; D unclear. The CDR3 sequence is 15 residues long. Trimming left V 5 bases short and J 5 bases short, with 18 bases between. Germline V lookup: CDR1 LNHDA, CDR2 SQIVND (reference sequence). CDR3 sequence (DNA): TGTGCCAGTAGTCCCCAAAGTCGAGTTTATACTGAAGCTTTCTTT. Protein: CASSPQSRVYTEAFF.

V and J are TRBV2 and TRBJ1-1, with 7 bases that match TRBD1. Trimming removed 7 bases from V and 1 base from J; junction bases left unmatched: 6. Germline V gene data show CDR1 as SNHLY and CDR2 as FYNNEI. This CDR3 region has 14 residues. CDR3 residues: CASTIDRANTEAFF. CDR3 DNA: TGTGCCAGCACTATAGACAGGGCGAACACTGAAGCTTTCTTT.

The J gene is TRBJ2-5, the V gene TRBV5-6; a weak D match, TRBD2 (6 bases). There are 12 residues in the CDR3. Germline V gene sequence: CDR1 SGHDT, CDR2 YYEEEE. V shed 4 bases and J shed 5 bases, with 9 bases lying between them. The CDR3 bases are TGTGCCAGCAGCCACGGGGGTGAGACCCAGTACTTC. Translated: CASSHGGETQYF.

The chain is built from TRBV10-3 and TRBJ1-1; 7 bases align to TRBD1. Germline V gene sequence: CDR1 ENHRY, CDR2 SYGVKD. The CDR3 sequence is 15 residues long. J gave up 1 base and V 0 bases, and 2 bases lay outside the gene matches. CDR3 region: CAISESGTENTEAFF. In nucleotides, the CDR3 is TGTGCCATCAGTGAGTCCGGGACAGAGAACACTGAAGCTTTCTTT.

V and J are TRBV4-3 and TRBJ2-5; 11 bases are shared with TRBD2. This CDR3 is built from 15 residues. Germline V gene lookup returns CDR1 LGHNA and CDR2 YSLEER. V dropped 4 bases and J dropped 5; count of bases not matched to a gene: 6. The CDR3 DNA reads TGCGCCAGCAGCCGAGGGACTAGCGGAGGGGAGACCCAGTACTTC. Translating gives CASSRGTSGGETQYF.

This chain connects TRBV5-6 to TRBJ1-2; D not resolved. Germline-derived CDR1 and CDR2 are SGHDT and YYEEEE. This CDR3 spans 13 amino acids. Trimming took 1 base from V and 1 from J, leaving 5 bases between them. CDR3 loop: CASSLRVNYGYTF. In DNA, the CDR3 is TGTGCCAGCAGCTTGAGAGTTAACTATGGCTACACCTTC.

The rearrangement uses TRBV9 and TRBJ2-3, with 8 bases aligning to TRBD2. The CDR3 consists of 15 residues. V lost 0 bases to trimming and J lost 3 bases; unmatched junction nucleotides: 3. CDR1 is SGDLS, CDR2 YYNGEE, per germline. Here the CDR3 DNA reads TGTGCCAGCAGCGTAGTAGCGGGGTGGACAGATACGCAGTATTTT. It codes for CASSVVAGWTDTQYF.

Written as DNA, the CDR3 is TGTGCCAGTAGCAACCGGGACAGGGGATTGTGGAACACTGAAGCTTTCTTT. Translation gives CASSNRDRGLWNTEAFF. The chain carries TRBV19 and TRBJ1-1, with TRBD1 matching over 10 bases. Losses at the gene ends were 6 bases for V and 1 base for J; bases not matched to a gene: 11. Germline CDR1 is LNHDA and CDR2 is SQIVND (reference sequence). The CDR3 length is 17 residues.